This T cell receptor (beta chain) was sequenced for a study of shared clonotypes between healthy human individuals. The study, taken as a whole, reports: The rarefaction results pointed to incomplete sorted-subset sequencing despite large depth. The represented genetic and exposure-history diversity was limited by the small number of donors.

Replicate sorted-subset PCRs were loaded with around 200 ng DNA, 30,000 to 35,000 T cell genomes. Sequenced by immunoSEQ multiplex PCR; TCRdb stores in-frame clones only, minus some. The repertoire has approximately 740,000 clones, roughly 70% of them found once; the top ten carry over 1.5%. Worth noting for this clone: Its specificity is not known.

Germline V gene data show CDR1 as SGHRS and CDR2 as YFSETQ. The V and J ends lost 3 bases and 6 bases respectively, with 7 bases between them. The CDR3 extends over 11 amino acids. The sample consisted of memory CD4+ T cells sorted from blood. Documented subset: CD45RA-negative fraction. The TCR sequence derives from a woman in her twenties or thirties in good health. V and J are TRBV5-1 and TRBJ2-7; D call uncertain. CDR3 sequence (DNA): TGCGCCAGCAGCTCCCTAGGCGAGCAGTACTTC. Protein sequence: CASSSLGEQYF.